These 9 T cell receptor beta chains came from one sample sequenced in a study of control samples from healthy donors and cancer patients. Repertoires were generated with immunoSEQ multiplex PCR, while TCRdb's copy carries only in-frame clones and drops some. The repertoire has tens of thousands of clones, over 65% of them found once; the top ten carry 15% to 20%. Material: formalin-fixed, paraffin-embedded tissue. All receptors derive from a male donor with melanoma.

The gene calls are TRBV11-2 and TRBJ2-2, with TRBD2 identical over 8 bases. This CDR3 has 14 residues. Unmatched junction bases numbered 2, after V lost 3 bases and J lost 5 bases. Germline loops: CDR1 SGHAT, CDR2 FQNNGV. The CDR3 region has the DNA TGTGCCAGCAGCTTCCGCGGGGGGACCGGGGAGCTGTTTTTT. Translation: CASSFRGGTGELFF. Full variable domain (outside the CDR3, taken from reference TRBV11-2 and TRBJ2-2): EAGVAQSPRYKIIEKRQSVAFWCNPISGHATLYWYQQILGQGPKLLIQFQNNGVVDDSQLPKDRFSAERLKGVDSTLKIQPAKLEDSAVYLCASSFRGGTGELFFGEGSRLTVL.

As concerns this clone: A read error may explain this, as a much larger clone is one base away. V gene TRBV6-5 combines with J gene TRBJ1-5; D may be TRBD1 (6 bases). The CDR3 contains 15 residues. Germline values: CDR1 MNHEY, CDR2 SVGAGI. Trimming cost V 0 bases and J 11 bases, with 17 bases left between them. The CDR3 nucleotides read TGTGCCAGCAGTTACTCCGGGGGGCGCGGACAGTCCCAGCATTTT. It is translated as CASSYSGGRGQSQHF.

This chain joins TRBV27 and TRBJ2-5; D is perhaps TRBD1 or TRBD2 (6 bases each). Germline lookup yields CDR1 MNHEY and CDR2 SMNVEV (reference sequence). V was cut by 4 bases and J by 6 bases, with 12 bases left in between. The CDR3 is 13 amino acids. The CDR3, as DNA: TGTGCCAGCAGTTCGCGAGGGGGGAAGACCCAGTACTTC. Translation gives CASSSRGGKTQYF.

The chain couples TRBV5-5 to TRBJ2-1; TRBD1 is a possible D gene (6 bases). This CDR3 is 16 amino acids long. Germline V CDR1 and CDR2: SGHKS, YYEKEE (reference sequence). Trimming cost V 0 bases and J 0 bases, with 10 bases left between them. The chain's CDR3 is CASSLDLDSSYNEQFF. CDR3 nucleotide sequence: TGTGCCAGCAGCTTGGATTTGGACAGCTCCTACAATGAGCAGTTCTTC. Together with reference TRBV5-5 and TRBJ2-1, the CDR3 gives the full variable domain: DAGVTQSPTHLIKTRGQQVTLRCSPISGHKSVSWYQQVLGQGPQFIFQYYEKEERGRGNFPDRFSARQFPNYSSELNVNALLLGDSALYLCASSLDLDSSYNEQFFGPGTRLTVL.

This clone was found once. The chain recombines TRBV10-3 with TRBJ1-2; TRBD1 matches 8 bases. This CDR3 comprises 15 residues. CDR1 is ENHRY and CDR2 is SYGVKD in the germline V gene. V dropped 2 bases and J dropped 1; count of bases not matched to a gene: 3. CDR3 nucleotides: TGTGCCATCAGTGAGCCGGGACAGGATAACTATGGCTACACCTTC. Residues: CAISEPGQDNYGYTF.

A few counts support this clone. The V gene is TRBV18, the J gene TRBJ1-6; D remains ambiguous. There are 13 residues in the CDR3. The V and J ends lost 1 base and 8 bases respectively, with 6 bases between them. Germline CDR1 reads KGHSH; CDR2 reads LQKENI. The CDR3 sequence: CASSPRRDSPLHF. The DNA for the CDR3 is TGTGCCAGCTCACCACGGAGGGATTCACCCCTCCACTTT. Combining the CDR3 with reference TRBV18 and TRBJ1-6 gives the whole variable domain NAGVMQNPRHLVRRRGQEARLRCSPMKGHSHVYWYRQLPEEGLKFMVYLQKENIIDESGMPKERFSAEFPKEGPSILRIQQVVRGDSAAYFCASSPRRDSPLHFGNGTRLTVT.

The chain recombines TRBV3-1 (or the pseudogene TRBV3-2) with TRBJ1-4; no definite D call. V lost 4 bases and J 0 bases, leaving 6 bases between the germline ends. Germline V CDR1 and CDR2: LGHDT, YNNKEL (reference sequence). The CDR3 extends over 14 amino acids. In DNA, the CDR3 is TGTGCCAGCAGCCCGGGTGCAACTAATGAAAAACTGTTTTTT. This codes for CASSPGATNEKLFF.

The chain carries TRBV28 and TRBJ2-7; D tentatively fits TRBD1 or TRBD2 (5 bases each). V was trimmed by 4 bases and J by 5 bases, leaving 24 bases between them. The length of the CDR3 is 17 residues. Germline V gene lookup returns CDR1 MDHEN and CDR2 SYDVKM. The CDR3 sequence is CASSSRGSGTIDDEQYF. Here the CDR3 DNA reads TGTGCCAGCAGTTCAAGGGGATCCGGGACGATAGATGACGAGCAGTACTTC.

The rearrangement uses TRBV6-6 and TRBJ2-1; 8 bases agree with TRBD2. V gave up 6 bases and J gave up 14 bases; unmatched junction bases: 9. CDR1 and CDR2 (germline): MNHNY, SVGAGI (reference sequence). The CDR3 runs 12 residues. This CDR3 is CASRSPGAGEFF. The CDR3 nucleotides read TGTGCCAGCAGGAGCCCGGGAGCGGGAGAGTTCTTC.